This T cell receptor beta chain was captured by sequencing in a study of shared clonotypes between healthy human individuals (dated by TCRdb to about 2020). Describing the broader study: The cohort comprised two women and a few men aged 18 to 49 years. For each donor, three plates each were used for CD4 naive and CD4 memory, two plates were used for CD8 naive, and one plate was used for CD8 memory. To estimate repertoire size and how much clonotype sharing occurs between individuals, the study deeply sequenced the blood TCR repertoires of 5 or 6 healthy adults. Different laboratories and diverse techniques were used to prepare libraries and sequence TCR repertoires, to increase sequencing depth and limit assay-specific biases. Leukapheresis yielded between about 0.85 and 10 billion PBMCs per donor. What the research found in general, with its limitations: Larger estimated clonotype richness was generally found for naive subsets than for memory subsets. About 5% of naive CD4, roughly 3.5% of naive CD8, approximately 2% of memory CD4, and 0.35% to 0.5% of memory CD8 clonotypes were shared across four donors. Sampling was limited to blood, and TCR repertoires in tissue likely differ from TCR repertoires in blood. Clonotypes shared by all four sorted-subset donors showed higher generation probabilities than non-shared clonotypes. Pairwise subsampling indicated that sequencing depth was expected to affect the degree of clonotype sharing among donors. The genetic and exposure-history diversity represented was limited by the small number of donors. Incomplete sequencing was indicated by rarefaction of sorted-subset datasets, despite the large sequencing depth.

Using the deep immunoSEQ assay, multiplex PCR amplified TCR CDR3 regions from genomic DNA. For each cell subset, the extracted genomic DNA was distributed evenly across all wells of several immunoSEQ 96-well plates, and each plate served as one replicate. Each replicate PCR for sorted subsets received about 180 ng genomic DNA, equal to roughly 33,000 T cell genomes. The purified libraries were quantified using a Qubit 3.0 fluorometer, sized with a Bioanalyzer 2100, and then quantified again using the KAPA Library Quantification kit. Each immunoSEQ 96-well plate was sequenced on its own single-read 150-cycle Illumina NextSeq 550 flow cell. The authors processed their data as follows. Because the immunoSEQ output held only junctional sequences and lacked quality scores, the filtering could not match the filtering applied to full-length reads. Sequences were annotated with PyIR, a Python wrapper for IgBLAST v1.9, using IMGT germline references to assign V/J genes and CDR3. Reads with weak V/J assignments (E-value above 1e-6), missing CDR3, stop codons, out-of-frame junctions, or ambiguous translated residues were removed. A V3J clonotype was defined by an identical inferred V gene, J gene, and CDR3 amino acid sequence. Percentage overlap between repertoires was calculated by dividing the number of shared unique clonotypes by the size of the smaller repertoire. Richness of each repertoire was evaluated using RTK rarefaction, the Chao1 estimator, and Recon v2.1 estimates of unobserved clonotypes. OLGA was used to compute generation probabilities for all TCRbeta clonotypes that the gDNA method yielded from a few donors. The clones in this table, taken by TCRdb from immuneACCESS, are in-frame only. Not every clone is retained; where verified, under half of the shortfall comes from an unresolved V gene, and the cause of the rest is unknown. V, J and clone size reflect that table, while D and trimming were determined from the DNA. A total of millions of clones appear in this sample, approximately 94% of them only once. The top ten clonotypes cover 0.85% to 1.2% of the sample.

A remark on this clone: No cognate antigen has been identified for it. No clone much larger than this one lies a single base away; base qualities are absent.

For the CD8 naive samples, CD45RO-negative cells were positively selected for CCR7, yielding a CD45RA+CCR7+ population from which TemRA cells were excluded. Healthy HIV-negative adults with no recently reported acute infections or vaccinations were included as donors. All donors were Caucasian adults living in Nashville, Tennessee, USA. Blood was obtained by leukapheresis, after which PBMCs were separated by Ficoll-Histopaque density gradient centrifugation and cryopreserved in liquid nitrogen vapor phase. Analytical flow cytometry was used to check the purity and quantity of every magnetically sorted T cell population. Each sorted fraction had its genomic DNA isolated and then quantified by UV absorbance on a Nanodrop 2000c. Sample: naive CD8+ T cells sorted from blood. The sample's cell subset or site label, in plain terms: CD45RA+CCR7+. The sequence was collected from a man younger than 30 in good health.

In nucleotide form, the sequence is TGTGCCAGCAGCGGTGAGGGTTCGAAGCCCCAGCATTTT. It encodes CASSGEGSKPQHF. The V and J segments used are TRBV9 and TRBJ1-5, with no confident D gene call. CDR1 and CDR2, per the germline V gene, are SGDLS and YYNGEE. V and J lose 3 bases and 8 bases, and a span of 12 bases separates them. The CDR3 has 13 amino acids, counting the end cysteine and phenylalanine. Just CDR3 DNA is preserved here, 39 bases in frame from base 1. Reference TRBV9 and TRBJ1-5 genes cover what lies past the CDR3, so the full variable domain is DSGVTQTPKHLITATGQRVTLRCSPRSGDLSVYWYQQSLDQGLQFLIQYYNGEERAKGNILERFSAQQFPDLHSELNLSSLELGDSALYFCASSGEGSKPQHFGDGTRLSIL.